This T cell receptor beta chain was found in a study of blood T cell repertoires in COVID-19. V was pared by 6 bases and J by 1 base, with 3 bases between. This CDR3 contains 11 residues. Only in-frame clones appear in the TCRdb table, and some are missing; sequencing was by immunoSEQ multiplex PCR. The sample holds approximately 250,000 clones, roughly 91% seen once. The V and J genes are TRBV12-3 or TRBV12-4 and TRBJ2-5; D remains ambiguous. This receptor was obtained from a woman in her twenties or thirties who had recovered from COVID-19. The sample taken for sequencing was PBMCs or T cells enriched from blood (not recorded which). This chain's CDR3 is CASSLQETQYF. The CDR3 coding sequence is TGTGCCAGCAGCCTCCAAGAGACCCAGTACTTC.